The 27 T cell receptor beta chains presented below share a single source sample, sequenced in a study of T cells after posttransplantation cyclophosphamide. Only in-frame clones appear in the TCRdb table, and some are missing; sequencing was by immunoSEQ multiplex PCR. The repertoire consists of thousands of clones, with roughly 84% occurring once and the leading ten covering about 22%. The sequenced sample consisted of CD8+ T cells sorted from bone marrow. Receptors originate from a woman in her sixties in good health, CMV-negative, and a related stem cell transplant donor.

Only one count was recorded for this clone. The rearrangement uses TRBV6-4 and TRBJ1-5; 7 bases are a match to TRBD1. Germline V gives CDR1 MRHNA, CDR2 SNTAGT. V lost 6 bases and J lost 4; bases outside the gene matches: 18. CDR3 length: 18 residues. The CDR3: CASSEGLGQLWVNQPQHF. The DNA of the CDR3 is TGTGCCAGCAGCGAGGGATTGGGACAGCTTTGGGTTAATCAGCCCCAGCATTTT.

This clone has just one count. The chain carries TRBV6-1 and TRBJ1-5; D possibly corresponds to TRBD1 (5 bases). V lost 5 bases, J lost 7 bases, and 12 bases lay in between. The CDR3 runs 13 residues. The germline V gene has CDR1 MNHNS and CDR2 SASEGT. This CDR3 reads CASSRQKKQPQHF. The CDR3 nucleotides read TGTGCCAGCAGTCGACAGAAAAAACAGCCCCAGCATTTT.

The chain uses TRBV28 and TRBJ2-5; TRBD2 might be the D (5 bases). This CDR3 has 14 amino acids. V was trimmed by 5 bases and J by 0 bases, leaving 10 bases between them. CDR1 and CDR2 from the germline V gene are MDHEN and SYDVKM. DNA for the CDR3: TGTGCCAGCAGTCGGGGAAGGGACCAAGAGACCCAGTACTTC. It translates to CASSRGRDQETQYF.

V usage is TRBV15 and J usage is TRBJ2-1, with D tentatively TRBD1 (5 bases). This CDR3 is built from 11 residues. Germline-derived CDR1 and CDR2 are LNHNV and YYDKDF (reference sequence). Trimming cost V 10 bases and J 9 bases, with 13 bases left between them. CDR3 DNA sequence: TGTGCCAGTGGGGCCATTGGTGAGCAGTTCTTC. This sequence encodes CASGAIGEQFF.

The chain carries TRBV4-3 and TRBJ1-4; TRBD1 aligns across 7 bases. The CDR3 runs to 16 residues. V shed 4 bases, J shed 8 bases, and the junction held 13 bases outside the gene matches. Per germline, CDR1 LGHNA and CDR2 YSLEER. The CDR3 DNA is TGCGCCAGCAGCCCGAGGGACAGTCAGGGTAGGGAAAAACTGTTTTTT. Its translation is CASSPRDSQGREKLFF.

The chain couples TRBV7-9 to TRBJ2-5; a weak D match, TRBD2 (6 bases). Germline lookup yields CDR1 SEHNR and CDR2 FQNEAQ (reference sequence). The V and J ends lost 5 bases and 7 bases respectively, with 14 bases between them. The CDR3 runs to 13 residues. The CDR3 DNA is TGTGCCAGCAGCCGGACGGGGGACCCGACCCAGTACTTC. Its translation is CASSRTGDPTQYF.

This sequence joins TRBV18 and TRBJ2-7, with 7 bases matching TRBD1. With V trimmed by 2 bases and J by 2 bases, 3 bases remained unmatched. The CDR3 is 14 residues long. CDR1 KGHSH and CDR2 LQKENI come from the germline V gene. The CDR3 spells CASSPVDRAYEQYF. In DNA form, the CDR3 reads TGTGCCAGCTCACCAGTCGACAGGGCCTACGAGCAGTACTTC.

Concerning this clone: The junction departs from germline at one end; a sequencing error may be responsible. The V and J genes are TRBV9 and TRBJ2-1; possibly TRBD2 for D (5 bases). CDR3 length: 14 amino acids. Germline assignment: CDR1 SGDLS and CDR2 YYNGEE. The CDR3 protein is CASGVGRPEDEQFF. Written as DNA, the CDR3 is TGTGCCAGCGGCGTAGGACGCCCGGAGGATGAGCAGTTCTTC.

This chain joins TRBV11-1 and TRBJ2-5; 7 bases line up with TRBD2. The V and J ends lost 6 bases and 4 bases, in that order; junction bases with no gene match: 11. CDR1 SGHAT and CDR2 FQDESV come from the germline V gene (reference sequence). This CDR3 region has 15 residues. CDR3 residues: CASRPGGDYRETQYF. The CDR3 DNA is TGTGCCAGCAGACCTGGCGGGGACTACAGAGAGACCCAGTACTTC.

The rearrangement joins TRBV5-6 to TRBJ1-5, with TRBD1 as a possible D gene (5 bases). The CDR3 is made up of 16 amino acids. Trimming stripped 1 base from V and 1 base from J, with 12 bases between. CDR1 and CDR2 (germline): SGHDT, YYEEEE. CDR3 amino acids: CASSLWGRRSNQPQHF. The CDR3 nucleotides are TGTGCCAGCAGCTTGTGGGGCAGAAGAAGCAATCAGCCCCAGCATTTT.

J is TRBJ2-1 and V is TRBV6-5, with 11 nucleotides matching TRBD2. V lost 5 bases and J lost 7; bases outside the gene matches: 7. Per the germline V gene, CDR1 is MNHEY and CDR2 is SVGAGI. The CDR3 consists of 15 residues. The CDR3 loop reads CASSLSGRADNEQFF. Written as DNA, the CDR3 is TGTGCCAGCAGTCTTAGCGGGAGGGCCGATAATGAGCAGTTCTTC.

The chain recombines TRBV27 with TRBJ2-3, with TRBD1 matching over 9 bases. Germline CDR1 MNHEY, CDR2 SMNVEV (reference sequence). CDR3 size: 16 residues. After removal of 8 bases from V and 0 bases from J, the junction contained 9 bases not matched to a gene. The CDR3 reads CASASVGTGSTDTQYF. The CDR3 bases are TGTGCCAGCGCTTCGGTGGGGACAGGGAGCACAGATACGCAGTATTTT.

The CDR3 DNA follows: TGTGCCAGCAGCCTCCCCCCCGGGGTCAATGAGCAGTTCTTC. It yields the protein CASSLPPGVNEQFF. The chain employs TRBV7-9 and TRBJ2-1; D is possibly TRBD2 (5 bases). Trimming stripped 5 bases from V and 6 bases from J, with 14 bases between. The CDR3 has 14 residues. The V gene's germline CDR1 is SEHNR and CDR2 FQNEAQ (reference sequence). Together with reference TRBV7-9 and TRBJ2-1, the CDR3 gives the full variable domain: DTGVSQNPRHKITKRGQNVTFRCDPISEHNRLYWYRQTLGQGPEFLTYFQNEAQLEKSRLLSDRFSAERPKGSFSTLEIQRTEQGDSAMYLCASSLPPGVNEQFFGPGTRLTVL.

CDR3 loop: CASSGTGSGDQPQHF. DNA for the CDR3: TGTGCCAGCAGCGGGACAGGGTCGGGGGATCAGCCCCAGCATTTT. V is TRBV11-1 and J is TRBJ1-5; 9 nucleotides align to TRBD1. Trimming took 5 bases from V and 5 from J; bases not matched to a gene: 7. The CDR3 sequence is 15 residues long. Germline CDR1 is SGHAT and CDR2 is FQDESV (reference sequence). The full variable domain, its missing parts supplied by reference TRBV11-1 and TRBJ1-5, is EAEVAQSPRYKITEKSQAVAFWCDPISGHATLYWYRQILGQGPELLVQFQDESVVDDSQLPKDRFSAERLKGVDSTLKIQPAELGDSAMYLCASSGTGSGDQPQHFGDGTRLSIL.

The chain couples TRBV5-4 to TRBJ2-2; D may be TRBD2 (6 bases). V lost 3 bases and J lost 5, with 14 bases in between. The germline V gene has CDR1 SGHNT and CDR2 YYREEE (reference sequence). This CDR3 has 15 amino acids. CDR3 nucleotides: TGTGCCAGCAGCTCGACTAGTAGCTGGACCGGGGAGCTGTTTTTT. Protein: CASSSTSSWTGELFF.

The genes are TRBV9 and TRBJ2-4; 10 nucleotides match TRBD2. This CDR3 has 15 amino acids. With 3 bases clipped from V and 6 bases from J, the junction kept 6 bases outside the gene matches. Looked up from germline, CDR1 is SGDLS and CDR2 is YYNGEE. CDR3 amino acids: CASSASGGARNIQYF. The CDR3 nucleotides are TGTGCCAGCAGCGCGAGCGGGGGGGCAAGAAACATTCAGTACTTC. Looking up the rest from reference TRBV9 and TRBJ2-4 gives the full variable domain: DSGVTQTPKHLITATGQRVTLRCSPRSGDLSVYWYQQSLDQGLQFLIQYYNGEERAKGNILERFSAQQFPDLHSELNLSSLELGDSALYFCASSASGGARNIQYFGAGTRLSVL.

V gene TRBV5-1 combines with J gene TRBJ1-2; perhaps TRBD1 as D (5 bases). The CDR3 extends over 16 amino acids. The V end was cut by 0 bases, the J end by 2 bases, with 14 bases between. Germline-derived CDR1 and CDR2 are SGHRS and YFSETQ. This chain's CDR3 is CASSLAGWAGNYGYTF. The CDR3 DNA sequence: TGCGCCAGCAGCTTGGCGGGCTGGGCAGGGAACTATGGCTACACCTTC. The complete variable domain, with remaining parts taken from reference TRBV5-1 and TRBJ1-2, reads KAGVTQTPRYLIKTRGQQVTLSCSPISGHRSVSWYQQTPGQGLQFLFEYFSETQRNKGNFPGRFSGRQFSNSRSEMNVSTLELGDSALYLCASSLAGWAGNYGYTFGSGTRLTVV.

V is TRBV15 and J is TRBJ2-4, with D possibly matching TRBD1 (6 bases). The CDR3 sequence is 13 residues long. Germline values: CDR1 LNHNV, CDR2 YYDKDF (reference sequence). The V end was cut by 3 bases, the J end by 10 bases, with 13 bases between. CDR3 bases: TGTGCCACCAGCAGTTCGAGGGGGAGAATTCAGTACTTC. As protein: CATSSSRGRIQYF.

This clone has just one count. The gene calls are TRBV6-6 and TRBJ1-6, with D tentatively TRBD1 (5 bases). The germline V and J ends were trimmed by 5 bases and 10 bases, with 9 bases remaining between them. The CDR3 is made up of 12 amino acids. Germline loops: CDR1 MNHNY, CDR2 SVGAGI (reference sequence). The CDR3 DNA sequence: TGTGCCAGCAGTGCGGGGGTATCACCCCTCCACTTT. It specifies CASSAGVSPLHF.

The CDR3 nucleotides are TGTGCCAGCAGTTTTGGACTAGCGGGAACCGGGGAGCTGTTTTTT. Translating it yields CASSFGLAGTGELFF. This rearrangement joins TRBV28 to TRBJ2-2; 12 positions match TRBD2. Losses at the gene ends were 3 bases for V and 5 bases for J; bases not matched to a gene: 1. CDR1 and CDR2 from the germline V gene are MDHEN and SYDVKM. The CDR3 is 15 residues long.

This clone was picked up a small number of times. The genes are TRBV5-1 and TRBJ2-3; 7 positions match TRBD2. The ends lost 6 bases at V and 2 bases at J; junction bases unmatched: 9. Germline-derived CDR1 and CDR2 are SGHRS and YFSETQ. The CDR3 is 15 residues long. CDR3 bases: TGCGCCAGCAACATGGCGGGGGTTTTCACAGATACGCAGTATTTT. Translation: CASNMAGVFTDTQYF.

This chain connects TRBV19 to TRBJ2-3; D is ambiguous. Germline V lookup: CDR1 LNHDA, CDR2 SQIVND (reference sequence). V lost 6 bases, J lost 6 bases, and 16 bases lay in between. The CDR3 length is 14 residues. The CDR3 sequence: CASRTTPQADTQYF. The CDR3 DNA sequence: TGTGCCAGTAGGACGACTCCTCAAGCGGATACGCAGTATTTT.

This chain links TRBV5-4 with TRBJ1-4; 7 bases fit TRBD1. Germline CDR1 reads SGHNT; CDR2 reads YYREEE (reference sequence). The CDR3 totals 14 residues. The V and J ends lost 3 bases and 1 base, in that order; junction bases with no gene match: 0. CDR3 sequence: CASSWDRTNEKLFF. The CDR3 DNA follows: TGTGCCAGCAGCTGGGACAGAACTAATGAAAAACTGTTTTTT.

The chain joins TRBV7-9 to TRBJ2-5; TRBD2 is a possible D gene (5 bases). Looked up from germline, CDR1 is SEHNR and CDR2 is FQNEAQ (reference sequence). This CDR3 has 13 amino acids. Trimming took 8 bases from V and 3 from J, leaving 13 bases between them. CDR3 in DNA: TGTGCCAGCGGTGATAAGAGGGAAGAGACCCAGTACTTC. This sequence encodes CASGDKREETQYF.

Here the CDR3 reads CASSLSQKGGIQTQYF. CDR3 in DNA: TGCGCCAGCAGCTTGTCCCAGAAGGGAGGAATACAAACGCAGTATTTT. The chain links TRBV5-1 to TRBJ2-3, with TRBD2 as a possible D gene (6 bases). The V and J ends lost 1 base and 9 bases respectively, with 21 bases between them. From germline, CDR1 is SGHRS and CDR2 YFSETQ. CDR3 length: 16 residues.

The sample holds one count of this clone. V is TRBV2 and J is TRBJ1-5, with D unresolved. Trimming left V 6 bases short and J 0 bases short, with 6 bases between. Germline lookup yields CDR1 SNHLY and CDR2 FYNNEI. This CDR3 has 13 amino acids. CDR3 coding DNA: TGTGCCAGCAGGAGATATAGCAATCAGCCCCAGCATTTT. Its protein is CASRRYSNQPQHF.

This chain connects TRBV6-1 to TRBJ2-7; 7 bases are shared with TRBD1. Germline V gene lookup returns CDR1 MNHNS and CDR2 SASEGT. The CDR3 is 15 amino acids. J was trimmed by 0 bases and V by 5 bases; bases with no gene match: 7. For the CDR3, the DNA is TGTGCCAGCAGTCTCAAACAGGGGAGCTCCTACGAGCAGTACGTC. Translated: CASSLKQGSSYEQYV.